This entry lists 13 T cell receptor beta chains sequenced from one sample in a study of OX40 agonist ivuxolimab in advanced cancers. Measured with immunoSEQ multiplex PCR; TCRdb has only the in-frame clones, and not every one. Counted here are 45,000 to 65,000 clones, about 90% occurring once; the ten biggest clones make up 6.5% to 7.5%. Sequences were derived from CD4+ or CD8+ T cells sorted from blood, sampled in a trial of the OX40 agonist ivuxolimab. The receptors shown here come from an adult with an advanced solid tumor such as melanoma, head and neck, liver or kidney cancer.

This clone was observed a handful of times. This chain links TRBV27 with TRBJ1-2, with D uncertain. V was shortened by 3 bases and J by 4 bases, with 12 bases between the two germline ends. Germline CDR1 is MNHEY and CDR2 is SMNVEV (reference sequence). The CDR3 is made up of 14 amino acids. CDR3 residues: CASSLGLGFYGYTF. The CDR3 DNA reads TGTGCCAGCAGTTTGGGCCTGGGATTCTATGGCTACACCTTC.

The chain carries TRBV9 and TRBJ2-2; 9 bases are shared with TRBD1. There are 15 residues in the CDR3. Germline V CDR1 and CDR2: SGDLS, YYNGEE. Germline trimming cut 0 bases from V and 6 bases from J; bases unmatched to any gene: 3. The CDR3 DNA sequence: TGTGCCAGCAGCGTAGGGACAGGGGTATCCGGGGAGCTGTTTTTT. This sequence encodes CASSVGTGVSGELFF.

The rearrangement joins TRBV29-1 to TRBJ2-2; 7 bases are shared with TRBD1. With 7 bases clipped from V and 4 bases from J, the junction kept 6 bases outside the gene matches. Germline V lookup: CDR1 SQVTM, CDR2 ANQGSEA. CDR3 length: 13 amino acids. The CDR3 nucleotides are TGCAGCGCCGATTACAGGGGCACCGGGGAGCTGTTTTTT. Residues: CSADYRGTGELFF.

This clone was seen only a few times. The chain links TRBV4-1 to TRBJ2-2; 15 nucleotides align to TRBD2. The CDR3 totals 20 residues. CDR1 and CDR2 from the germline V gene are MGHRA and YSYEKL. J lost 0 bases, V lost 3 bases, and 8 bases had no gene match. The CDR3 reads CASSHPSGLAGGPNTGELFF. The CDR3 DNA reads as TGCGCCAGCAGCCATCCTTCGGGACTAGCGGGGGGACCGAACACCGGGGAGCTGTTTTTT.

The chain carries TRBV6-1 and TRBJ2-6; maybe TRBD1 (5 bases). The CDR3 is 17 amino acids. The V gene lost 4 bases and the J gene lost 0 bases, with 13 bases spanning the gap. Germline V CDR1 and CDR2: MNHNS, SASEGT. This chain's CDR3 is CASSGRQRGSGANVLTF. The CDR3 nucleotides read TGTGCCAGCAGTGGCCGACAGAGAGGCTCTGGGGCCAACGTCCTGACTTTC.

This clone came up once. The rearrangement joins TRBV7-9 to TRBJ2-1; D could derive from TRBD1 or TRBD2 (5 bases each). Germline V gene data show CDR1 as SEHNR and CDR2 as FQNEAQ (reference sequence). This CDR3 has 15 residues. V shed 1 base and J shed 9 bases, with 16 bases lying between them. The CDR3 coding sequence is TGTGCCAGCAGCTTAGGTAGGGGTAACGGGGCTGAGCAGTTCTTC. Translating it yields CASSLGRGNGAEQFF.

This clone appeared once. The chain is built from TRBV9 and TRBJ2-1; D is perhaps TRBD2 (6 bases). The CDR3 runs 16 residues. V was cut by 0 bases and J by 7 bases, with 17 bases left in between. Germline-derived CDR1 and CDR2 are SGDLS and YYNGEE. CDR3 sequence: CASSVGGDLAWNEQFF. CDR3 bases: TGTGCCAGCAGCGTAGGAGGGGACTTAGCATGGAATGAGCAGTTCTTC.

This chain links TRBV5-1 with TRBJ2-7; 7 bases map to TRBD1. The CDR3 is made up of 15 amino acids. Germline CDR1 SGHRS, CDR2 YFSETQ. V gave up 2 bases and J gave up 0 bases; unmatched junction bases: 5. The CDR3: CASSLTGVSSYEQYF. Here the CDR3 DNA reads TGCGCCAGCAGCTTAACAGGGGTGAGCTCCTACGAGCAGTACTTC.

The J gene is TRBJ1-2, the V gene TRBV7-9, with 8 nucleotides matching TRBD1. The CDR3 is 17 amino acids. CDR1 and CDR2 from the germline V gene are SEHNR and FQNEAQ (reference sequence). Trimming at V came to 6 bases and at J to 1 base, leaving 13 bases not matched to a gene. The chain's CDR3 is CASSSRTGRRGNYGYTF. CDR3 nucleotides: TGTGCCAGCAGTTCCAGGACAGGGCGGAGGGGTAACTATGGCTACACCTTC.

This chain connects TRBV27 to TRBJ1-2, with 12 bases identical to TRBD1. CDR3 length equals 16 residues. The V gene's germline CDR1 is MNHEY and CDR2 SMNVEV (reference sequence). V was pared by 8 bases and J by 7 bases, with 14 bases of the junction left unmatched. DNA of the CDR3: TGTGCCAGCCGTTACGAGGGACAGGGGGCTTACGGTGGCTACACCTTC. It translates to CASRYEGQGAYGGYTF.

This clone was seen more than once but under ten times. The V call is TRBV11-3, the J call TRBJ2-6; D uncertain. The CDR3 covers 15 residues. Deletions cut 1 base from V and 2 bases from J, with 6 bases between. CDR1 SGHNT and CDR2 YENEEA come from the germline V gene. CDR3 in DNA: TGTGCCAGCAGCTTAGGGGCAACTGGGGCCAACGTCCTGACTTTC. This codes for CASSLGATGANVLTF.

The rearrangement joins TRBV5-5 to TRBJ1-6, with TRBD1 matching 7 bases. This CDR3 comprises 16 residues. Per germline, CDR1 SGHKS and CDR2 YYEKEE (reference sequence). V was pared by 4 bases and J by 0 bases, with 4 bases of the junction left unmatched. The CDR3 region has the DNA TGTGCCAGCAGCCAACAGGGGAGCTCCTATAATTCACCCCTCCACTTT. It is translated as CASSQQGSSYNSPLHF.

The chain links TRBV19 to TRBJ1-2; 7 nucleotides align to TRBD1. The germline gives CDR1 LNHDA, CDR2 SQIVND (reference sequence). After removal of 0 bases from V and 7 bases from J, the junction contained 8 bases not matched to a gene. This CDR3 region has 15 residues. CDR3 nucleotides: TGTGCCAGTAGTATAGATCGGCCAGGGGGACCTGGCTACACCTTC. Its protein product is CASSIDRPGGPGYTF.